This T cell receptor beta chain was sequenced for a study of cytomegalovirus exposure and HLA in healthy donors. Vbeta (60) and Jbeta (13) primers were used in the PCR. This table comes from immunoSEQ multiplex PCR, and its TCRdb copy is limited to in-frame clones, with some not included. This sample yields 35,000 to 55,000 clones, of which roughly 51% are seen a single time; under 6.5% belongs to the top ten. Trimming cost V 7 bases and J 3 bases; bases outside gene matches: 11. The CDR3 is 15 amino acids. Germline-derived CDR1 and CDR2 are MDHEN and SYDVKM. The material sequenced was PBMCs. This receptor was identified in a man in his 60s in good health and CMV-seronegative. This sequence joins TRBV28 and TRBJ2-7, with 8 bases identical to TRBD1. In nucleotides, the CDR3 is TGTGCCAGCACCGCCATGGGGACAGGTCGCTACGAGCAGTACTTC. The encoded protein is CASTAMGTGRYEQYF.